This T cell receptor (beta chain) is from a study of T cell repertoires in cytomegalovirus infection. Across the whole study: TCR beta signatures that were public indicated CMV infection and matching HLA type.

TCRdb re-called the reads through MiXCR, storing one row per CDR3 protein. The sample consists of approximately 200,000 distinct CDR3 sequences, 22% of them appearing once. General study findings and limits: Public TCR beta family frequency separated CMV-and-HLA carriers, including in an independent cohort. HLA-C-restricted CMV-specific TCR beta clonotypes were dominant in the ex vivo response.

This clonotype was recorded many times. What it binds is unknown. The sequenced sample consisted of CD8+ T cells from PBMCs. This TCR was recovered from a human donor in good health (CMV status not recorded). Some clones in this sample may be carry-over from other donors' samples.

The CDR3 spells CASSSYFRNSGNTIYF. In DNA form, the CDR3 reads TGTGCCAGCAGCTCCTATTTCCGGAACTCTGGAAACACCATATATTTT. The chain is built from TRBV7-2 and TRBJ1-3; no definite D call. Trimming cost V 4 bases and J 0 bases, with 13 bases left between them. Germline V gene sequence: CDR1 SGHTA, CDR2 FQGNSA. The length of the CDR3 is 16 residues. The full variable domain, with the rest looked up from reference TRBV7-2 and TRBJ1-3, is GAGVSQSPSNKVTEKGKDVELRCDPISGHTALYWYRQSLGQGLEFLIYFQGNSAPDKSGLPSDRFSAERTGGSVSTLTIQRTQQEDSAVYLCASSSYFRNSGNTIYFGEGSWLTVV.